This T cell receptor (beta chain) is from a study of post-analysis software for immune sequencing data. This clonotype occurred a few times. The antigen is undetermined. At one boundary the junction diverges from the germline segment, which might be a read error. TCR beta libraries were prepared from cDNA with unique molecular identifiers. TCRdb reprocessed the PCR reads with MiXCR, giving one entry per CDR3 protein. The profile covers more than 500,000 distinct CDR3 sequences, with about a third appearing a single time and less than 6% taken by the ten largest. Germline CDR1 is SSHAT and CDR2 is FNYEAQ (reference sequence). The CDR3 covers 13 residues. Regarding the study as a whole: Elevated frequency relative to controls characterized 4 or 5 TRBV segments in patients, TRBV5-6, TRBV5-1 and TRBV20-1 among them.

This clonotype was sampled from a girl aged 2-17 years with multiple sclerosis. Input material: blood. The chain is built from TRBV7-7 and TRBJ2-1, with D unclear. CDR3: CASSLADSGTQFF. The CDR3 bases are TGTGCTAGCAGCTTAGCAGACTCGGGCACCCAGTTCTTC.